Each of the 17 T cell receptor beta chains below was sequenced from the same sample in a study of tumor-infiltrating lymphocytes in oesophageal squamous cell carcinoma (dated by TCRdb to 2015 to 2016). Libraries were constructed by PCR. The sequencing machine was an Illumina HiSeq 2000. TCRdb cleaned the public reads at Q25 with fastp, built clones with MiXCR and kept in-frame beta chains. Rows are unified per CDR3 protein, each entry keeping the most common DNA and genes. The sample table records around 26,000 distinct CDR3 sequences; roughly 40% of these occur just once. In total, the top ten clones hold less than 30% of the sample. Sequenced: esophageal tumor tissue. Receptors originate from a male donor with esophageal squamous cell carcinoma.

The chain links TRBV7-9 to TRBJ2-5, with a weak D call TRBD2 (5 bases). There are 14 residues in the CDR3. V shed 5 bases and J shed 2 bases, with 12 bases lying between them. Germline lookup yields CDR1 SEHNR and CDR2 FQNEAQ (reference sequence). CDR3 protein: CASSRIQRQETQYF. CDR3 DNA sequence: TGTGCCAGCAGCCGGATTCAGCGGCAAGAGACCCAGTACTTC.

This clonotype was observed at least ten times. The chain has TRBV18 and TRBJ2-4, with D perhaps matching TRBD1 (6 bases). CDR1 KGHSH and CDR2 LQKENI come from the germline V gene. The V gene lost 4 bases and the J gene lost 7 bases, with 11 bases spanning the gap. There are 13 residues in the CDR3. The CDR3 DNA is TGTGCCAGCTCACAAGGACAGTTTAACATTCAGTACTTC. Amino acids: CASSQGQFNIQYF.

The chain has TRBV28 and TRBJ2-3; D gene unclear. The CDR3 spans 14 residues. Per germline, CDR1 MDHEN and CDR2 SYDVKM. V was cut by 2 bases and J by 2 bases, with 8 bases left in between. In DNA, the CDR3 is TGTGCCAGCAGTTTACAGCGTTACACAGATACGCAGTATTTT. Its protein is CASSLQRYTDTQYF. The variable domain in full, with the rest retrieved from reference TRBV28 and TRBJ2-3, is DVKVTQSSRYLVKRTGEKVFLECVQDMDHENMFWYRQDPGLGLRLIYFSYDVKMKEKGDIPEGYSVSREKKERFSLILESASTNQTSMYLCASSLQRYTDTQYFGPGTRLTVL.

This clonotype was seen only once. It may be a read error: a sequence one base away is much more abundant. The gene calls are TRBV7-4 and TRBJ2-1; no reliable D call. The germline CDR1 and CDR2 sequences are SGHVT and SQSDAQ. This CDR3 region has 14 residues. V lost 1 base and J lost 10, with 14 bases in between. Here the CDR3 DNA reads TGTGCCAGCAGCTTAGGGTACGGACGCGGCGAGCAGTTCTTC. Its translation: CASSLGYGRGEQFF.

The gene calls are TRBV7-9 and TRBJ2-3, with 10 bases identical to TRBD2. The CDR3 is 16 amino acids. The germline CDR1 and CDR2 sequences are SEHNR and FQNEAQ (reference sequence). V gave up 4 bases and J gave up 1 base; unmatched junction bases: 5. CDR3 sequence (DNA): TGTGCCAGCAGCTCGCGGGGGACTAGCGGCACAGATACGCAGTATTTT. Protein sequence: CASSSRGTSGTDTQYF.

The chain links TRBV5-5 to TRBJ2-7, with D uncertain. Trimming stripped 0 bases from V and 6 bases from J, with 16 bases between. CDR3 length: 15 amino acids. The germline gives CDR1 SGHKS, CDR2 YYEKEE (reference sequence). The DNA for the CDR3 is TGTGCCAGCAGCTTGGACGGTTGGGGTTTGGGCGAGCAGTACTTC. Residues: CASSLDGWGLGEQYF.

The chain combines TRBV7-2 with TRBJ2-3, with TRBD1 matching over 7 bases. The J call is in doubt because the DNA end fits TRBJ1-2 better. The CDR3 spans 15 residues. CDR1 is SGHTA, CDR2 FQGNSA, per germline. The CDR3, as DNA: TGTGCCAGCAGCCAGCGCCGGGACAGAGACTATGGCTACACCTTC. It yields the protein CASSQRRDRDYGYTF.

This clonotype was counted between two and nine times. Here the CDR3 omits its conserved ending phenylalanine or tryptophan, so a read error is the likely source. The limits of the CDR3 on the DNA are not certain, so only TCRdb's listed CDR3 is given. CDR3 sequence reads: CASSFTGEETQYFGP. V is TRBV7-8 and J is TRBJ2-3; the table gives TRBD1 as D, unverified against the DNA. The CDR3 sequence runs 15 residues, both termini included. Per the germline V gene, CDR1 is SGHVS and CDR2 is FQNEAQ.

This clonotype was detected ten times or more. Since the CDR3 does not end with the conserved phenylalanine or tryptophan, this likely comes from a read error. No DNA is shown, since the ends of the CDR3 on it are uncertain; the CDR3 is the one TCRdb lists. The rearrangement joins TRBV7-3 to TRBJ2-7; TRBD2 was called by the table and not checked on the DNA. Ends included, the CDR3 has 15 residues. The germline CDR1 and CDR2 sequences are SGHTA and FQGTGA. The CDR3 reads CASSLGRGRGYTFGS.

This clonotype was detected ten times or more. The CDR3 nucleotides read TGTGCCAGCAGGGACGGGGACAGGAACACCGGGGAGCTGTTTTTT. This sequence encodes CASRDGDRNTGELFF. The chain is built from TRBV6-1 and TRBJ2-2; 7 bases align to TRBD1. V shed 6 bases and J 1 base; nucleotides not matched to a gene: 5. Germline CDR1 MNHNS, CDR2 SASEGT. This CDR3 region has 15 residues.

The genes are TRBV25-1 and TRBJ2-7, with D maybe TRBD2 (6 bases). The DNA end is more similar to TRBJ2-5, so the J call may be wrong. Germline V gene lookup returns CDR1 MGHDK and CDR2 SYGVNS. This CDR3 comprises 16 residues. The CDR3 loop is CASSDPLAAHQETQYF. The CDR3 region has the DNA TGTGCCAGCAGTGACCCACTAGCAGCCCACCAAGAGACCCAGTACTTC.

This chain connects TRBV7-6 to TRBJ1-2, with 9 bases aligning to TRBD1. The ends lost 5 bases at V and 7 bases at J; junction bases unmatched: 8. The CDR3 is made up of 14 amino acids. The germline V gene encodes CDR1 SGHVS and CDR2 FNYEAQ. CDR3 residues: CASSKTDRGPGYTF. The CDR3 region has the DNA TGTGCCAGCAGCAAAACGGACAGGGGCCCTGGCTACACCTTC.

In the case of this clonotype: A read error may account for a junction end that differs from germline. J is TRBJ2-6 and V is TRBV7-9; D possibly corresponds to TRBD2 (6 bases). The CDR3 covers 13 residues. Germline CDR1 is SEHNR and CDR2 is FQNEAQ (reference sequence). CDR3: CASSHRGAYVLTF. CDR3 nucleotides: TGTGCCAGCAGCCACCGCGGGGCCTACGTCCTGACTTTC.

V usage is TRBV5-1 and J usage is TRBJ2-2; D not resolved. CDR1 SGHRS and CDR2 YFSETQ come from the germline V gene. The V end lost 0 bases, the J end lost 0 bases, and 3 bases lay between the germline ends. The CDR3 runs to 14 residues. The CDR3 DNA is TGCGCCAGCAGCTTGGCCACGAACACCGGGGAGCTGTTTTTT. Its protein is CASSLATNTGELFF.

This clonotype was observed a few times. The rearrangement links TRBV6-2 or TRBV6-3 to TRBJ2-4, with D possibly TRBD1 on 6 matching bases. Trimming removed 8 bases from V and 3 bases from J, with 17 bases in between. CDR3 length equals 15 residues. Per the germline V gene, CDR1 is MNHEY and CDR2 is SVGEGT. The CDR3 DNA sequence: TGTGCCAGCGGCCCGAGAGGGGGTGGCAAAAACATTCAGTACTTC. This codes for CASGPRGGGKNIQYF.

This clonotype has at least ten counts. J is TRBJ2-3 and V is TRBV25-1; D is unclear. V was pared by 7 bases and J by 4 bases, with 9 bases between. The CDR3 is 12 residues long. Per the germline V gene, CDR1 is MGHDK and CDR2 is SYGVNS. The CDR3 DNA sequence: TGTGCCAGCACTAGTTCCGCAGATACGCAGTATTTT. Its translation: CASTSSADTQYF. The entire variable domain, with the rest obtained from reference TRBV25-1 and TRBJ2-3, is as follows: EADIYQTPRYLVIGTGKKITLECSQTMGHDKMYWYQQDPGMELHLIHYSYGVNSTEKGDLSSESTVSRIRTEHFPLTLESARPSHTSQYLCASTSSADTQYFGPGTRLTVL.

CDR3 nucleotides: TGTGCCAGCAGCTTAGATCGGCCGGGCAATGAGCAGTTCTTC. This gives the protein CASSLDRPGNEQFF. This chain uses TRBV7-2 with TRBJ2-7; D remains ambiguous. The better agreement between TRBJ2-1 and the DNA end casts doubt on the J call. Germline CDR1 is SGHTA and CDR2 is FQGNSA. CDR3 length: 14 amino acids.